Given below is one T cell receptor beta chain in context. Which antigen it targets is not known. The sample holds no much larger clone one base away, and base qualities are not on file. This entry is derived from a study of shared clonotypes between healthy human individuals (dated by TCRdb to between 2020 and 2021). For the study in its entirety: Three men and a couple of women, aged 18 to 49 years, made up the cohort. For each donor, CD4 naive and CD4 memory were each run on three plates, CD8 naive on two plates, and CD8 memory on one plate. The study deeply sequenced blood TCR repertoires of about five healthy adults to estimate repertoire size and the extent of clonotype sharing between individuals. Libraries were prepared and TCR repertoires were sequenced by different laboratories using diverse techniques, in order to increase sequencing depth and limit assay-specific biases. Leukapheresis yielded between about 0.9 and 9 billion PBMCs per donor.

CD8 naive samples were obtained by positive selection for CCR7 among CD45RO-negative cells, yielding a CD45RA+CCR7+ population from which TemRA cells were excluded. The donors were healthy, HIV-negative adults with no recently reported acute infections or vaccinations. Every donor was a Caucasian adult living in Nashville, Tennessee, USA. Blood was obtained by leukapheresis, after which PBMCs were separated by Ficoll-Histopaque density gradient centrifugation and cryopreserved in liquid nitrogen vapor phase. Analytical flow cytometry was used to check the purity and quantity of each magnetically sorted T cell population. Genomic DNA was isolated from every sorted fraction and measured by UV absorbance on a Nanodrop 2000c. Using the deep immunoSEQ assay, TCR CDR3 regions were amplified from genomic DNA by multiplex PCR. For each cell subset, the extracted genomic DNA was distributed evenly across all wells of several immunoSEQ 96-well plates, and each plate served as one replicate. For sorted subsets, each replicate PCR was loaded with 200 ng genomic DNA, equivalent to approximately 27,000 T cell genomes. Purified libraries were measured with a Qubit 3.0 fluorometer, size-checked on a Bioanalyzer 2100, and measured again with the KAPA Library Quantification kit. Every immunoSEQ 96-well plate was sequenced on a separate single-read 150-cycle Illumina NextSeq 550 flow cell. Regarding the original processing steps: Because only junctional sequences without quality scores were contained in the immunoSEQ output, filtering matching that applied to full-length reads could not be performed. To assign V/J genes and CDR3, sequences were annotated against IMGT germline references using PyIR, a Python wrapper for IgBLAST v1.9. Reads were removed for weak V/J assignments (E-value above 1e-6), missing CDR3, stop codons, out-of-frame junctions, or ambiguous translated residues. V3J clonotypes were defined by identical inferred V gene, J gene, and CDR3 amino acid sequence. Percentage overlap between repertoires was computed as shared unique clonotypes divided by the size of the smaller repertoire. Richness of each repertoire was evaluated using RTK rarefaction, the Chao1 estimator, and Recon v2.1 estimates of unobserved clonotypes. For all TCRbeta clonotypes obtained by the gDNA method from several donors, generation probabilities were computed with OLGA. TCRdb mirrors the immuneACCESS table, restricted to in-frame sequences. Some clones are absent from its copies; in checked studies, under half trace to an unresolved V gene, and the reason for the others is unknown. The V and J calls and clone size are taken from that table; D and trimming were inferred from the DNA. This sample comprises some 2,000,000 clones, 85% to 95% of them detected only once. Of the sample, 0.85% to 1.2% falls within the top ten clones.

Study-level results and caveats: When several donors were compared, the shared fraction of clonotypes was roughly 4.8% for naive CD4, about 4% for naive CD8, roughly 2.3% for memory CD4, and less than 0.45% for memory CD8. Larger estimated clonotype richness was generally found for naive subsets than for memory subsets. Incomplete sequencing was indicated by rarefaction of sorted-subset datasets, despite the large sequencing depth. The genetic and exposure-history diversity represented was limited by the small number of donors. Sampling was restricted to blood, and TCR repertoires in tissues likely differ from the TCR repertoires found in blood. Pairwise subsampling led to the expectation that sequencing depth would affect the degree of clonotype sharing among donors. Compared with non-shared clonotypes, the clonotypes found in all four sorted-subset donors had higher generation probabilities.

This receptor was obtained from a young man in good health. Sample: naive CD8+ T cells sorted from blood. The cell subset or site label here, explained by the study, means: CD45RA+CCR7+.

The CDR3 reads CASSHRETGPDTQYF. The DNA sequence is given as TGTGCCAGCAGTCATCGGGAGACGGGGCCAGATACGCAGTATTTT. In this chain, TRBV13 is recombined with TRBJ2-3; TRBD2 could be the D gene, as 6 bases match. V drops 6 bases and J drops 4 bases, leaving 17 bases in between. Based on the germline V gene (reference sequence), the CDR1 and CDR2 sequences are PRHDT and FYEKMQ. Spanning cysteine to phenylalanine, the CDR3 consists of 15 amino acids. The only DNA kept is the CDR3, 45 bases in frame from the first base.